This entry concerns a single T cell receptor beta chain. Its antigen is unknown. Paired alpha-beta TCRs of CD8+ T cells were analyzed by expanded emulsion RT-PCR. Overnight incubation in around 11 IU/mL IL-2 followed CD8 positive selection of the T cells. The data originate from a study of T cell repertoires in breast cancer. Overall study: Healthy donors' blood served as controls for breast cancer tumor, lymph node and blood samples. Study outcomes and limitations: Possibly tumor-specific: roughly 20 TCR pairs in seven or more tumors, rare in control blood. Different nucleotide sequences encoded the shared TCRs, suggesting antigen-driven expansion.

During the second nested PCR, blocking oligonucleotides suppressed genes that were not paired. TCRdb processed the emulsion pairing reads anew with MiXCR; each CDR3 protein has one entry. The table shows roughly 40,000 distinct CDR3 sequences, with 45% to 55% occurring only once. This clonotype originated in a pool of human donors with breast cancer or a healthy control (not recorded which). Sequencing used CD8+ T cells.

The CDR3 coding sequence is TGTGCCAGCAGCCAAGATGTAGTGACAACAAATTCACCCCTCCACTTT. Protein product: CASSQDVVTTNSPLHF. The rearrangement joins TRBV4-2 to TRBJ1-6; D call uncertain. Per the germline V gene, CDR1 is LGHNA and CDR2 is YNFKEQ. The CDR3 is made up of 16 amino acids. V dropped 0 bases and J dropped 7 bases, with 13 bases sitting between them.